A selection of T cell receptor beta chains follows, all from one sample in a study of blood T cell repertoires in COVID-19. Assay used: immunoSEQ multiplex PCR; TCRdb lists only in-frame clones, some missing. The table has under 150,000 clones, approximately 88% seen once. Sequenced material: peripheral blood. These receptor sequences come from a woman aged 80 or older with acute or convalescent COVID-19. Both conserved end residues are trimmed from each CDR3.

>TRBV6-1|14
ASSEGAYWGVTEQY
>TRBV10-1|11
ASSESGARGYT
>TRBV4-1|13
ASSQGTSGFGELF
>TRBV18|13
ASSAGTSLYNEQF
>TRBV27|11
ASSPGTLYEQY
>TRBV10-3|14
AISERGGESYNEQF
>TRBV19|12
ASSTPGLAGEQY
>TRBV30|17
AWSSNYRDRAGGNQPQH
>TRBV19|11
ASSTRTPGGAF
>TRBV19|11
ASSGRGWDIQY
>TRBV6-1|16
ASSKVRLAGGKTGELF
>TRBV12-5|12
ASGTGAGTGEQY
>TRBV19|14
ASSSSGTSSYNEQF
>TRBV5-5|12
ASSPLGAAYGYT
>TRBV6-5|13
ASSSTSTGYSPLH
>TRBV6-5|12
ASSSRSQNEKLF
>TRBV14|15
ASSRGGRWTGTYEQY
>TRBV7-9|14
ASSSKTSGRGETQY
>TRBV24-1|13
ATSETGLSNQPQH
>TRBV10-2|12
ASSESQGGETQY
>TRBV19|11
ASSNRFTGELF
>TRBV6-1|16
ASSVGGDRSYSNQPQH
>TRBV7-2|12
ASSPGLSTDTQY
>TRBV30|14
AWSQDRVGTNTEAF
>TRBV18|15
ASSPPGRDRDNYGYT
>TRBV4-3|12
ASSQQGSGNIQY
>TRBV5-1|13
ASSQWDTSTDTQY
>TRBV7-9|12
ASSFGGGTDTQY
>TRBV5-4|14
ASSPGLAGASDTQY
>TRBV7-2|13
ASSLGGGNAYEQY
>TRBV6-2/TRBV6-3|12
ASSYRQGRQPQH
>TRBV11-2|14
ASSLVGTGAFYGYT
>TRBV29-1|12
SVERTGGRGTQY
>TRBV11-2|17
ASSLDTLAGAVWEETQY
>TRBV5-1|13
ASSHEGQGSREQF
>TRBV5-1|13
ASSLGGQTNEKLF
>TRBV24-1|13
ATSDLAEASYEQY
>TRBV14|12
ASSPWTAYNEQF
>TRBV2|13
ASSGDRAGNQPQH
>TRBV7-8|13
ASSQGQGHTGELF
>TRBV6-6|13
ASNKGSGGTETQY
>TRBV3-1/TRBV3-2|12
ASSRATVNSPLH
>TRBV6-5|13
ASSSGTGTYNEQF
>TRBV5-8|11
ASSSDSKYGYT
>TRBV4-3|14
ASSDRGTGVAYGYT
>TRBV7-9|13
ASSVRQGGNTEAF
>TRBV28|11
ASRETGKETQY
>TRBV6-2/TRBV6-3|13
ASSYYPSGQETQY